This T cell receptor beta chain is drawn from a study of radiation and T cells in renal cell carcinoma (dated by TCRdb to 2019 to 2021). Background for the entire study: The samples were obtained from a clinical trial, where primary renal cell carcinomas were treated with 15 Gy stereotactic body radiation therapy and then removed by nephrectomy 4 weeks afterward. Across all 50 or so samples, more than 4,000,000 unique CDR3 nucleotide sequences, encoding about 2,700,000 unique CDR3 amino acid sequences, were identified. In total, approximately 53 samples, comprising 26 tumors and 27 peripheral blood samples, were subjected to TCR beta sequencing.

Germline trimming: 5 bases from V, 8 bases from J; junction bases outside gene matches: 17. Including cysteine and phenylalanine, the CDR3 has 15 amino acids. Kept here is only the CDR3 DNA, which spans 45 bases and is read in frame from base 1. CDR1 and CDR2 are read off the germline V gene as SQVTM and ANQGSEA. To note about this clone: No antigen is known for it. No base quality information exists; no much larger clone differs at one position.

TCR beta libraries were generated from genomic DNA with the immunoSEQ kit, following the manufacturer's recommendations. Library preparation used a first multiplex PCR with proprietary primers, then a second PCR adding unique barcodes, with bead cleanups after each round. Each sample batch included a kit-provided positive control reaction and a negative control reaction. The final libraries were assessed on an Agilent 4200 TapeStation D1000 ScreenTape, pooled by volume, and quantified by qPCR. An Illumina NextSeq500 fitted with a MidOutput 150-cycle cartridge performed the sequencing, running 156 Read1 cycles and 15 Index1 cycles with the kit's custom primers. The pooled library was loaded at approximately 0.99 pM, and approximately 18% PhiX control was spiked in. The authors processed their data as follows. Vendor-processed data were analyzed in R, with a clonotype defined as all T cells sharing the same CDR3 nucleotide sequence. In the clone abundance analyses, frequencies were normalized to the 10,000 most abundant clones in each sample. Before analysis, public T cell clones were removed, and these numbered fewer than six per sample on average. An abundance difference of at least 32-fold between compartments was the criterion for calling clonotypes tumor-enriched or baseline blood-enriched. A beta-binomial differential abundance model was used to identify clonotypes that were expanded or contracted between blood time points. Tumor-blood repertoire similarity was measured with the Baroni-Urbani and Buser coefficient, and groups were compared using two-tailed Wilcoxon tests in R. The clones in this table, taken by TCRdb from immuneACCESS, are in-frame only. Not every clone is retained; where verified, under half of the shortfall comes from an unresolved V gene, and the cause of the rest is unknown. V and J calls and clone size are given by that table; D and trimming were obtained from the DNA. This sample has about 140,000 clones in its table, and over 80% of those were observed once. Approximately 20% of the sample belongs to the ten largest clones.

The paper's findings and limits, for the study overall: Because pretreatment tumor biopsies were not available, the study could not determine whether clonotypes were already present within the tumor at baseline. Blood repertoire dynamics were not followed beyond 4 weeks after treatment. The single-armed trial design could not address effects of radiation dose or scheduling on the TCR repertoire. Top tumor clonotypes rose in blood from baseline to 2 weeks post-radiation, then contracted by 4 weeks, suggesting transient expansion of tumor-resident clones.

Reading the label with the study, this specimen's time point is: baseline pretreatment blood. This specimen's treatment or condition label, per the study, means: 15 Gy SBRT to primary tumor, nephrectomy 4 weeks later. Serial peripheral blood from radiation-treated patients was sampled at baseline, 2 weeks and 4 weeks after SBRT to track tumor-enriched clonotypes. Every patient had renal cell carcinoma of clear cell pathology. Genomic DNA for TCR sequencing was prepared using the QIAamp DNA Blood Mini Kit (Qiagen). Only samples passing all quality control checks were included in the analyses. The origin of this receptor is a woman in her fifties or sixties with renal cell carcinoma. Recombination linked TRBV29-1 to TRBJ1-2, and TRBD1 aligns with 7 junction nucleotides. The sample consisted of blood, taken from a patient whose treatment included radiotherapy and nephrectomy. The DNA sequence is TGCAGCGTTAGCCCCCACCTAAGACAGGGTGAAGGCTACACCTTC. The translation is CSVSPHLRQGEGYTF. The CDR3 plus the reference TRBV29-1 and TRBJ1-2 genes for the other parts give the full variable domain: SAVISQKPSRDICQRGTSLTIQCQVDSQVTMMFWYRQQPGQSLTLIATANQGSEATYESGFVIDKFPISRPNLTFSTLTVSNMSPEDSSIYLCSVSPHLRQGEGYTFGSGTRLTVV.